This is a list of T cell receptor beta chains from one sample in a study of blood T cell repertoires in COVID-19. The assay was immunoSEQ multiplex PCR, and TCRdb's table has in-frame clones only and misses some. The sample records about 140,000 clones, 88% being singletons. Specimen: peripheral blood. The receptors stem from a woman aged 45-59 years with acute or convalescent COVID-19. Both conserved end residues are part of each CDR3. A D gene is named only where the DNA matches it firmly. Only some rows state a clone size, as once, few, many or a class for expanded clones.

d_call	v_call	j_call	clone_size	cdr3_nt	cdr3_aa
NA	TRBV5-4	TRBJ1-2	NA	TGTGCCAGCAGCTTGGTGGCGGAATATGGCTACACCTTC	CASSLVAEYGYTF
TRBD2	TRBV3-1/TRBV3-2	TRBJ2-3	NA	TGTGCCAGCAGCCAAAATACACTAGCGGGGGCGGGAGATACGCAGTATTTT	CASSQNTLAGAGDTQYF
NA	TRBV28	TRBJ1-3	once	TGTGCCAGCAGTTTATTGGCAGGGGTGGGGAACACCATATATTTT	CASSLLAGVGNTIYF
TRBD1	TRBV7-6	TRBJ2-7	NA	TGTGCCAGCAGCTCCGGACAGGGGGCTTCCTACGAGCAGTACTTC	CASSSGQGASYEQYF
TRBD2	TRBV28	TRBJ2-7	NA	TGTGCCAGCAGTTTCCTAGCGGGGGGGCCGAACGAGCAGTACTTC	CASSFLAGGPNEQYF
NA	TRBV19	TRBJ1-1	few	TGTGCCAGTAGTATCGGGGGGATGAACACTGAAGCTTTCTTT	CASSIGGMNTEAFF
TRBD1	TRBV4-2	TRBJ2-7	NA	TGTGCCAGCAGTTGGGACAGCGCCTACGAGCAGTACTTC	CASSWDSAYEQYF
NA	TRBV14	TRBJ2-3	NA	TGTGCCAGCAGCCGGGGCCCCATGGCAGATACGCAGTATTTT	CASSRGPMADTQYF
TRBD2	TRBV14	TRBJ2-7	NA	TGTGCCAGCCGATTGAGCGGGGGTTCCTACGAGCAGTACTTC	CASRLSGGSYEQYF
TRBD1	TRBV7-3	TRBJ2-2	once	TGTGCCAGCAGCTCTTCTGAGACAGGGGTCCCCGGGGAGCTGTTTTTT	CASSSSETGVPGELFF
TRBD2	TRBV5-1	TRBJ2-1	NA	TGCGCCAGCAGCGCCAGGGAAGCGGGAGGGCCCGGTGAGCAGTTCTTC	CASSAREAGGPGEQFF
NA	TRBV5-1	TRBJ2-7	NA	TGCGCCAGCAGCTTGGGGGACAACTACGAGCAGTACTTC	CASSLGDNYEQYF
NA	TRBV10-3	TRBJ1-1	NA	TGTGCCATCACTTGGGCAGGTGGGACTGAAGCTTTCTTT	CAITWAGGTEAFF
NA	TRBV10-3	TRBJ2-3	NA	TGTGCCATCAAGGGTCCGGAGGTGACAGATACGCAGTATTTT	CAIKGPEVTDTQYF
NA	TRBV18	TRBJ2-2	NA	TGTGCCAGCTCAGATTTCGACAGGACGAACACCGGGGAGCTGTTTTTT	CASSDFDRTNTGELFF
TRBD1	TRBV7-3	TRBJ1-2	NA	TGTGCCAGCAGCGGACAGGGAGACTATGGCTACACCTTC	CASSGQGDYGYTF
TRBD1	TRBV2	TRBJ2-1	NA	TGTGCCAGCCGGGACAGGGGGGAACACAATGAGCAGTTCTTC	CASRDRGEHNEQFF
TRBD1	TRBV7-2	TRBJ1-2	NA	TGTGCCAGCAGCATCGACAGGGGGCCCCCTAACTATGGCTACACCTTC	CASSIDRGPPNYGYTF
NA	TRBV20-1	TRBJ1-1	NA	TGCAGTGCTACCCACAGGGAAGCTTTCTTT	CSATHREAFF
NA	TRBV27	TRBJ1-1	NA	TGTGCCAGCAGCCCCGGTGCTGGGCAGGGCCGAAACACTGAAGCTTTCTTT	CASSPGAGQGRNTEAFF
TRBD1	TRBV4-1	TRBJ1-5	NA	TGCGCCAGCAGCCAAGAGGAGGGGGCTAGGAATCAGCCCCAGCATTTT	CASSQEEGARNQPQHF
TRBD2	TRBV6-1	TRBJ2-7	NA	TGTGCCAGCAGTGTAGGGACTAGCGGGAGTCGTGGCTACGAGCAGTACTTC	CASSVGTSGSRGYEQYF
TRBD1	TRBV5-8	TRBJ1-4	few	TGTGCCAGCAGCCGCAGGGACAGTGGAGGTGAAAAACTGTTTTTT	CASSRRDSGGEKLFF
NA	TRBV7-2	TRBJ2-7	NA	TGTGCCAGCAGCCTCTATTACGAGTCAGAGCAGTACTTC	CASSLYYESEQYF
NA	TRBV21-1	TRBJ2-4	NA	TGTGCCAGCAGCCCCCGGGGACAGGGGAGGGCCAGAAACATTCAGTACTTC	CASSPRGQGRARNIQYF
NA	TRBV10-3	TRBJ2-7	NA	TGTGCCATCAGTGACAGGGATTCGTCCTACGAGCAGTACTTC	CAISDRDSSYEQYF
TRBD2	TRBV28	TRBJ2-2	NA	TGTGCCAGCAGTTTATTTGGACTAGCCCAGAACACCGGGGAGCTGTTTTTT	CASSLFGLAQNTGELFF
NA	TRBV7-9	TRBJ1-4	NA	TGTGCCAGCAGCTTAGGGACAGAGAATGAAAAACTGTTTTTT	CASSLGTENEKLFF
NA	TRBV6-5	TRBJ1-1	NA	TGTGCCAGCAGGGGCAGTCTGAACACTGAAGCTTTCTTT	CASRGSLNTEAFF